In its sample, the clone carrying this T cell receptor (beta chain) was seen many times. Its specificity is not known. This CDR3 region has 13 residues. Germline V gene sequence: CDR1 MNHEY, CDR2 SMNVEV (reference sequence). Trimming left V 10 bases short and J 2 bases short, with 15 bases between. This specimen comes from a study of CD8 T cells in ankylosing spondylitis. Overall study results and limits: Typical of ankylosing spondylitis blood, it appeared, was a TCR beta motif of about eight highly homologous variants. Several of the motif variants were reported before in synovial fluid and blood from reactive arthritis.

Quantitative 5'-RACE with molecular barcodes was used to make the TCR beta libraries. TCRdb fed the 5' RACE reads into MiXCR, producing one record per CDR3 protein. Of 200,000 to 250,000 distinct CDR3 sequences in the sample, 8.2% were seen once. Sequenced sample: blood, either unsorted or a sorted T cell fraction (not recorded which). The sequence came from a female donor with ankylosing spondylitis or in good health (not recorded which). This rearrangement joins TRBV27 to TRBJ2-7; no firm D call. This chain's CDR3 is CATQQEATYEQYF. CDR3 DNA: TGTGCCACCCAACAAGAGGCCACCTACGAGCAGTACTTC.